In this sample, the clone carrying this TCR beta chain turned up a few times. The sample belongs to a study of shared clonotypes between healthy human individuals. The CDR3 is 14 residues long. Trimming removed 2 bases from V and 6 bases from J, with 11 bases in between. Germline CDR1 reads MDHEN; CDR2 reads SYDVKM. Per the original methods: Sequence data from immunoSEQ were junction-only and lacked quality scores; consequently, filtering differed. TCRdb's table, derived via immunoSEQ multiplex PCR, lists solely in-frame clones and lacks some. That table furnishes V, J and clone size, whereas the DNA furnished D and trimming. The sample holds roughly 300,000 clones; around 79% are singletons and the top ten take less than 11%. Healthy HIV-negative adults without recent acute infections or vaccinations served as donors.

This receptor was taken from a man aged 25-45 years in good health. V gene TRBV28 combines with J gene TRBJ2-1, with D possibly matching TRBD2 (5 bases). Sequencing used memory CD4+ T cells sorted from blood. Subset denoted: CD45RA-negative fraction. CDR3 in amino acids: CASSLGLASNEQFF. CDR3 coding DNA: TGTGCCAGCAGTTTAGGGCTAGCCAGCAATGAGCAGTTCTTC.